The 16 T cell receptor beta chains presented below share a single source sample, sequenced in a study of blood T cell repertoires in COVID-19. The method was immunoSEQ multiplex PCR; TCRdb's version includes in-frame clones alone and lacks a portion of them. The table records about 250,000 clones, 84% of them present only once. The material sequenced was peripheral blood. The receptors were gathered from a man between 45 and 60 years old with active or convalescent COVID-19.

The chain carries TRBV5-1 and TRBJ2-2, with 8 bases identical to TRBD1. CDR3 length: 16 amino acids. J was trimmed by 3 bases and V by 4 bases; bases with no gene match: 8. The germline gives CDR1 SGHRS, CDR2 YFSETQ. The CDR3 sequence is CASSPGGTGYTGELFF. The CDR3 DNA reads as TGCGCCAGCAGCCCCGGCGGGACAGGCTACACCGGGGAGCTGTTTTTT.

The rearrangement uses TRBV6-6 and TRBJ2-1; no definite D call. Germline values: CDR1 MNHNY, CDR2 SVGAGI (reference sequence). The CDR3 covers 14 residues. V was cut by 5 bases and J by 1 base, with 9 bases left in between. In DNA, the CDR3 is TGTGCCAGCAGTCTTCCCGGGTCCTACAATGAGCAGTTCTTC. Protein product: CASSLPGSYNEQFF.

The gene calls are TRBV30 and TRBJ2-1; 9 bases are shared with TRBD2. This CDR3 comprises 15 residues. The V segment lost 0 bases and the J segment 2 bases; nucleotides outside the gene matches: 2. Germline loops: CDR1 GTSNPN, CDR2 SVGIG (reference sequence). The CDR3 reads CAWSVGGGAYNEQFF. In DNA form, the CDR3 reads TGTGCCTGGAGTGTGGGCGGGGGGGCCTACAATGAGCAGTTCTTC.

The J gene is TRBJ2-1, the V gene TRBV18; a weak D match, TRBD1 (5 bases). With 6 bases removed from V and 3 bases from J, the gap between germline ends came to 18 bases. Germline V CDR1 and CDR2: KGHSH, LQKENI. The CDR3 extends over 16 amino acids. The CDR3 DNA is TGTGCCAGCTCGACCGTGACAGTTGGTTACTACAATGAGCAGTTCTTC. It is translated as CASSTVTVGYYNEQFF.

The genes are TRBV19 and TRBJ2-7; the match to TRBD2 covers 10 bases. CDR3 length: 15 amino acids. V dropped 6 bases and J dropped 3; count of bases not matched to a gene: 8. Germline CDR1 and CDR2: LNHDA and SQIVND (reference sequence). The CDR3 spells CASSYRLAGHYEQYF. CDR3 coding DNA: TGTGCCAGTAGCTATAGACTAGCGGGTCACTACGAGCAGTACTTC.

V usage is TRBV27 and J usage is TRBJ2-4; 10 bases fit TRBD2. The V gene's germline CDR1 is MNHEY and CDR2 SMNVEV (reference sequence). With 3 bases clipped from V and 4 bases from J, the junction kept 15 bases outside the gene matches. The CDR3 has 19 residues. DNA for the CDR3: TGTGCCAGCAGTTTGGGGCCCAGGGGAGCGGGGGGGCTGAAAAACATTCAGTACTTC. Translated: CASSLGPRGAGGLKNIQYF.

This chain joins TRBV10-3 and TRBJ2-7; TRBD1 matches at 10 bases. The V and J ends lost 0 bases and 5 bases, in that order; junction bases with no gene match: 4. Germline assignment: CDR1 ENHRY and CDR2 SYGVKD. The CDR3 is made up of 15 amino acids. The CDR3 nucleotides are TGTGCCATCAGTGAGTCCGGGACAGGGGTTGACGAGCAGTACTTC. Translating it yields CAISESGTGVDEQYF.

The chain joins TRBV15 to TRBJ1-2, with 12 bases that match TRBD1. After removal of 3 bases from V and 2 bases from J, the junction contained 1 base not matched to a gene. Germline V lookup: CDR1 LNHNV, CDR2 YYDKDF (reference sequence). The CDR3 loop spans 15 amino acids. CDR3 amino acids: CATSRGQGANYGYTF. CDR3 coding DNA: TGTGCCACCAGCAGGGGACAGGGGGCAAACTATGGCTACACCTTC. The variable domain in full, completed from reference TRBV15 and TRBJ1-2, reads DAMVIQNPRYQVTQFGKPVTLSCSQTLNHNVMYWYQQKSSQAPKLLFHYYDKDFNNEADTPDNFQSRRPNTSFCFLDIRSPGLGDTAMYLCATSRGQGANYGYTFGSGTRLTVV.

This chain links TRBV7-9 with TRBJ2-2, with a tentative D call TRBD1 (6 bases). Germline lookup yields CDR1 SEHNR and CDR2 FQNEAQ (reference sequence). V lost 5 bases and J lost 0, with 16 bases in between. The CDR3 sequence is 17 residues long. The CDR3 coding sequence is TGTGCCAGCAGCCCGACCGGGACAAGAACGAACACCGGGGAGCTGTTTTTT. Its translation: CASSPTGTRTNTGELFF. Together with reference TRBV7-9 and TRBJ2-2, the CDR3 gives the full variable domain: DTGVSQNPRHKITKRGQNVTFRCDPISEHNRLYWYRQTLGQGPEFLTYFQNEAQLEKSRLLSDRFSAERPKGSFSTLEIQRTEQGDSAMYLCASSPTGTRTNTGELFFGEGSRLTVL.

This clone showed up just a few times. V usage is TRBV7-3 and J usage is TRBJ2-1; possibly TRBD2 for D (6 bases). Germline loops: CDR1 SGHTA, CDR2 FQGTGA. The length of the CDR3 is 12 residues. V gave up 2 bases and J gave up 9 bases, with 8 bases separating them. The chain's CDR3 is CASSLGGSEQFF. In nucleotides, the CDR3 is TGTGCCAGCAGCTTAGGAGGGAGTGAGCAGTTCTTC.

This rearrangement joins TRBV5-6 to TRBJ1-1, with D perhaps matching TRBD1 (5 bases). From germline, CDR1 is SGHDT and CDR2 YYEEEE. Deletions cut 4 bases from V and 0 bases from J, with 16 bases between. This CDR3 is 16 amino acids long. The CDR3 loop is CASSRGLRDVNTEAFF. CDR3 DNA sequence: TGTGCCAGCAGCCGGGGACTGCGCGACGTGAACACTGAAGCTTTCTTT.

V gene TRBV18 combines with J gene TRBJ1-3; a weak D match, TRBD1 (5 bases). CDR1 is KGHSH, CDR2 LQKENI, per germline. CDR3 length equals 18 residues. Trimming left V 2 bases short and J 2 bases short, with 19 bases between. The CDR3 DNA reads TGTGCCAGCTCACCATCGGGGGTCCTCACCCTTGCTGGAAACACCATATATTTT. This gives the protein CASSPSGVLTLAGNTIYF.

The J gene is TRBJ1-6, the V gene TRBV9; 7 bases agree with TRBD1. Looked up from germline, CDR1 is SGDLS and CDR2 is YYNGEE. J lost 7 bases, V lost 4 bases, and 5 bases had no gene match. This CDR3 has 14 residues. The CDR3 DNA follows: TGTGCCAGCAGCCGAGGGACAGCCAATTCACCCCTCCACTTT. Encoded protein: CASSRGTANSPLHF. Looking up the rest from reference TRBV9 and TRBJ1-6 gives the full variable domain: DSGVTQTPKHLITATGQRVTLRCSPRSGDLSVYWYQQSLDQGLQFLIQYYNGEERAKGNILERFSAQQFPDLHSELNLSSLELGDSALYFCASSRGTANSPLHFGNGTRLTVT.

A remark on this clone: The same CDR3 is also encoded by other DNA sequences in this sample. The J gene is TRBJ2-2, the V gene TRBV24-1, with 12 positions matching TRBD2. The V segment lost 4 bases and the J segment 3 bases; nucleotides outside the gene matches: 5. This CDR3 contains 17 residues. Germline loops: CDR1 KGHDR, CDR2 SFDVKD. The CDR3 nucleotides read TGTGCCACCAGTGACCCGACTAGCGGGGGATACACCGGGGAGCTGTTTTTT. Amino acids: CATSDPTSGGYTGELFF.

This rearrangement joins TRBV28 to TRBJ1-3; D remains ambiguous. V was shortened by 4 bases and J by 2 bases, with 15 bases between the two germline ends. From germline, CDR1 is MDHEN and CDR2 SYDVKM. The CDR3 is 16 residues long. As DNA, the CDR3 is TGTGCCAGCAGTTCCCCCCCCGTAGAGGCTGGAAACACCATATATTTT. Translated: CASSSPPVEAGNTIYF.

Turning to this clone: This specimen includes other DNA sequences encoding the same CDR3. The genes are TRBV7-9 and TRBJ1-4; 10 bases are a match to TRBD1. Germline V lookup: CDR1 SEHNR, CDR2 FQNEAQ (reference sequence). The CDR3 is 14 amino acids. After removal of 3 bases from V and 5 bases from J, the junction contained 0 bases not matched to a gene. CDR3 sequence: CASSLGQGNEKLFF. CDR3 bases: TGTGCCAGCAGCTTGGGACAGGGGAATGAAAAACTGTTTTTT.